These 13 T cell receptor beta chains were sequenced from one sample in a study of human T cells and chemical hapten exposure. Stated time point: patch test 1, 2 weeks after DPC sensitization. The treatment: therapeutic diphenylcyclopropenone sensitization with weekly scalp DPC. Via MiXCR, TCRdb re-called the RACE reads, giving one row per CDR3 protein. The sample has 300,000 to 400,000 distinct CDR3 sequences, around 6.9% seen once. The sample was whole blood, taken in connection with sensitization to the hapten diphenylcyclopropenone (DPC). The receptors originated from a woman aged 18-29 years with alopecia areata. Some clones in this sample may be carry-over from other donors' samples.

The V call is TRBV5-1, the J call TRBJ2-6, with 7 bases identical to TRBD1. Germline V CDR1 and CDR2: SGHRS, YFSETQ. J gave up 2 bases and V 2 bases, and 7 bases lay outside the gene matches. This CDR3 comprises 17 residues. The CDR3 loop is CASSFQGVSAGANVLTF. CDR3 sequence (DNA): TGCGCCAGCAGCTTTCAGGGGGTCAGCGCTGGGGCCAACGTCCTGACTTTC.

This clonotype was found many times. J is TRBJ2-3 and V is TRBV3-1; D is undetermined. V was pared by 0 bases and J by 0 bases, with 16 bases between. This CDR3 is 18 amino acids long. Germline lookup yields CDR1 LGHDT and CDR2 YNNKEL (reference sequence). The CDR3 coding sequence is TGTGCCAGCAGCCAAGATCTGTGCCGAGGTCGGAGCACAGATACGCAGTATTTT. Protein sequence: CASSQDLCRGRSTDTQYF.

The chain links TRBV12-3 or TRBV12-4 to TRBJ1-4; TRBD1 might be the D (6 bases). The CDR3 runs to 14 residues. V was clipped by 6 bases and J by 6 bases, with 14 bases between them. CDR3 nucleotides: TGTGCCAGCAGCCTACAGGGTCACGATGAAAAACTGTTTTTT. This gives the protein CASSLQGHDEKLFF.

This clonotype was picked up many times. The chain links TRBV7-2 to TRBJ1-1; the D gene is possibly TRBD1 (6 bases). The germline gives CDR1 SGHTA, CDR2 FQGNSA. Trimming left V 6 bases short and J 1 base short, with 12 bases between. The CDR3 is 14 residues long. CDR3 residues: CASRSGQTNTEAFF. The CDR3 bases are TGTGCCAGCAGAAGTGGACAGACGAACACTGAAGCTTTCTTT.

The CDR3 is CSVTGEDNEKLFF. For the CDR3, the DNA is TGCAGCGTGACAGGAGAGGATAATGAAAAACTGTTTTTT. The J gene is TRBJ1-4, the V gene TRBV29-1; D may be TRBD1 (6 bases). Trimming removed 6 bases from V and 4 bases from J, with 12 bases in between. This CDR3 is built from 13 residues. Per germline, CDR1 SQVTM and CDR2 ANQGSEA.

V gene TRBV6-5 combines with J gene TRBJ1-2; D might be TRBD1 (6 bases). V was clipped by 0 bases and J by 1 base, with 18 bases between them. The germline CDR1 and CDR2 sequences are MNHEY and SVGAGI. The CDR3 has 18 residues. CDR3 region: CASSYSKDPGVHNYGYTF. CDR3 bases: TGTGCCAGCAGTTACTCGAAAGATCCAGGGGTCCATAACTATGGCTACACCTTC.

The rearrangement links TRBV5-1 to TRBJ1-6; a possible D gene is TRBD1 (6 bases). CDR3 length: 17 residues. Trimming removed 1 base at V and 0 bases at J, with 11 bases between. CDR1 and CDR2 from the germline V gene are SGHRS and YFSETQ. This CDR3 reads CASSLQGQSSYNSPLHF. CDR3 nucleotides: TGCGCCAGCAGCTTGCAAGGACAGAGCTCCTATAATTCACCCCTCCACTTT.

This clonotype has a handful of counts. CDR3 region: CASSERQGPDTQYF. Here the CDR3 DNA reads TGTGCCAGCAGTGAACGGCAGGGGCCAGATACGCAGTATTTT. The rearrangement joins TRBV2 to TRBJ2-3; D possibly corresponds to TRBD1 (6 bases). Trimming stripped 2 bases from V and 4 bases from J, with 10 bases between. CDR1 and CDR2 (germline): SNHLY, FYNNEI. The CDR3 totals 14 residues.

This clonotype was recorded many times. V is TRBV4-3 and J is TRBJ2-7; 8 nucleotides line up with TRBD1. Germline V gene lookup returns CDR1 LGHNA and CDR2 YSLEER. Trimming cost V 3 bases and J 6 bases; bases outside gene matches: 7. The CDR3 has 14 amino acids. The CDR3 loop reads CASSQGTGLGEQYF. DNA for the CDR3: TGCGCCAGCAGCCAGGGGACAGGCCTCGGCGAGCAGTACTTC.

The chain carries TRBV4-2 and TRBJ2-1, with D possibly matching TRBD2 (7 bases). Trimming left V 1 base short and J 2 bases short, with 12 bases between. The CDR3 runs to 16 residues. The germline V gene has CDR1 LGHNA and CDR2 YNFKEQ. The CDR3 DNA reads as TGTGCCAGCAGCCAAGCGCCCGGGGGGCCCTACAATGAGCAGTTCTTC. This codes for CASSQAPGGPYNEQFF.

The V and J genes are TRBV20-1 and TRBJ2-3; possibly TRBD2 for D (7 bases). The CDR3 is 11 residues long. Germline-derived CDR1 and CDR2 are DFQATT and SNEGSKA (reference sequence). Trimming took 8 bases from V and 3 from J, leaving 9 bases between them. CDR3 amino acids: CSKGGTDTQYF. The CDR3, as DNA: TGCAGTAAGGGGGGGACAGATACGCAGTATTTT.

The table lists this clonotype with a few counts. V gene TRBV4-1 combines with J gene TRBJ1-5; D is uncertain. V shed 1 base and J shed 2 bases, with 6 bases lying between them. This CDR3 has 14 amino acids. Germline CDR1 and CDR2: MGHRA and YSYEKL. The CDR3 DNA reads as TGCGCCAGCAGCCAAGTCCCTGGCAATCAGCCCCAGCATTTT. Translating it yields CASSQVPGNQPQHF.

The chain combines TRBV5-5 with TRBJ2-7; 14 positions match TRBD2. CDR1 and CDR2 from the germline V gene are SGHKS and YYEKEE (reference sequence). J lost 5 bases, V lost 2 bases, and 9 bases had no gene match. CDR3 length: 17 residues. DNA for the CDR3: TGTGCCAGCAGCTTTGTCGGGACTAGCGGGGGAACTGACGAGCAGTACTTC. Its translation: CASSFVGTSGGTDEQYF.